This T cell receptor (beta chain) was obtained from a study of blood T cell repertoires in COVID-19. Using immunoSEQ multiplex PCR, the repertoire was profiled, and TCRdb retains in-frame clones only, with some absent. The sample comprises around 400,000 clones, roughly nine tenths of which are singletons, and roughly 0.86% rests with the top ten. Sequenced: PBMCs or T cells enriched from blood (not recorded which). This sequence was found in a woman in her 40s who had been exposed to COVID-19.

CDR3 sequence (DNA): TGCGCCAGCGCCCGAGACAGGGGCACCTACGAGCAGTACTTC. Protein: CASARDRGTYEQYF. The chain couples TRBV5-1 to TRBJ2-7, with 8 bases aligning to TRBD1. The CDR3 is 14 amino acids. From germline, CDR1 is SGHRS and CDR2 YFSETQ. V lost 7 bases to trimming and J lost 2 bases; unmatched junction nucleotides: 8.